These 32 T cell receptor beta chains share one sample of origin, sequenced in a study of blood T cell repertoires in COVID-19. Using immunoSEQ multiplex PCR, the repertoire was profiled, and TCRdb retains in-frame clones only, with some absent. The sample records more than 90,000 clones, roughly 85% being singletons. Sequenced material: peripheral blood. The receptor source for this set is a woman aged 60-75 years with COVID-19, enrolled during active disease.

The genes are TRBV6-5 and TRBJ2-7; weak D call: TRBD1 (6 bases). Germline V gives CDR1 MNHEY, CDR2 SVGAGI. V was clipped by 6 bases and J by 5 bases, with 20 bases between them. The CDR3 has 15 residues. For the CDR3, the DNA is TGTGCCAGCAGACCTTTCCAGGGGTTGTTCAACGAGCAGTACTTC. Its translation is CASRPFQGLFNEQYF.

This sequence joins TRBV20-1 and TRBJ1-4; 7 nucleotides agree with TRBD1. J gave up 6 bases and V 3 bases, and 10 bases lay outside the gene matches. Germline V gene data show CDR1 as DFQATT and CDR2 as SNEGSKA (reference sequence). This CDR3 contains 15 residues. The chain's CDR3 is CSASDHRQGDEKLFF. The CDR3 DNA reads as TGCAGTGCTAGTGACCACAGACAGGGTGATGAAAAACTGTTTTTT.

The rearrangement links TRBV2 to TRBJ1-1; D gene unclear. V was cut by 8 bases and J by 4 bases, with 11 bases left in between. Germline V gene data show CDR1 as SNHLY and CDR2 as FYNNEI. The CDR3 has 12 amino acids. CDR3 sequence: CASGEGRTEAFF. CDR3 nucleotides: TGTGCCAGCGGCGAGGGCCGCACTGAAGCTTTCTTT.

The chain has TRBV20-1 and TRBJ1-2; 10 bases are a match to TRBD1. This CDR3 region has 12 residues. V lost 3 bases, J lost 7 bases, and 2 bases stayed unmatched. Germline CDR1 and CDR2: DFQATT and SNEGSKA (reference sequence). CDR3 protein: CSASRDRGGYTF. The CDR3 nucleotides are TGCAGTGCTAGTAGGGACAGGGGTGGCTACACCTTC.

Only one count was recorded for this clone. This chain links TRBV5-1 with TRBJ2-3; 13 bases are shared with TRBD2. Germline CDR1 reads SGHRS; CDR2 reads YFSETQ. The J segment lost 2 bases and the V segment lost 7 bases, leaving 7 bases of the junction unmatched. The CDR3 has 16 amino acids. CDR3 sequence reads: CASRRTSGGPTDTQYF. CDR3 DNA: TGCGCCAGCCGCCGGACTAGCGGGGGTCCCACAGATACGCAGTATTTT. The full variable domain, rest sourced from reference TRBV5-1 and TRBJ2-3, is KAGVTQTPRYLIKTRGQQVTLSCSPISGHRSVSWYQQTPGQGLQFLFEYFSETQRNKGNFPGRFSGRQFSNSRSEMNVSTLELGDSALYLCASRRTSGGPTDTQYFGPGTRLTVL.

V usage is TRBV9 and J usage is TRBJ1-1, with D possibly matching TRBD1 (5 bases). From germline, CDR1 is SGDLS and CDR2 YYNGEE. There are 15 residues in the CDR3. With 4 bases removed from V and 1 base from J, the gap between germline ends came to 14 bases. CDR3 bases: TGTGCCAGCAGCTCGCGGGGCCAGGCGAACACTGAAGCTTTCTTT. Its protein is CASSSRGQANTEAFF.

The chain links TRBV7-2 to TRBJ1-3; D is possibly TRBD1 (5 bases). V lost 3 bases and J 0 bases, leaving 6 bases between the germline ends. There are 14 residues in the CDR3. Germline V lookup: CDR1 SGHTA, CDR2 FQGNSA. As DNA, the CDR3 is TGTGCCAGCAGCTTCGACAGCTCTGGAAACACCATATATTTT. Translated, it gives CASSFDSSGNTIYF.

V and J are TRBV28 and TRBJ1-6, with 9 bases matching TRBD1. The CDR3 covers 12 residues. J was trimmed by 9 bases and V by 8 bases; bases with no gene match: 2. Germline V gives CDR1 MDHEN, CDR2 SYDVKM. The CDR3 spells CASHRGPSPLHF. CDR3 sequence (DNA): TGTGCCAGCCACAGGGGGCCTTCACCCCTCCACTTT. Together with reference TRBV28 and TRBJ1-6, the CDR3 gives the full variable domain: DVKVTQSSRYLVKRTGEKVFLECVQDMDHENMFWYRQDPGLGLRLIYFSYDVKMKEKGDIPEGYSVSREKKERFSLILESASTNQTSMYLCASHRGPSPLHFGNGTRLTVT.

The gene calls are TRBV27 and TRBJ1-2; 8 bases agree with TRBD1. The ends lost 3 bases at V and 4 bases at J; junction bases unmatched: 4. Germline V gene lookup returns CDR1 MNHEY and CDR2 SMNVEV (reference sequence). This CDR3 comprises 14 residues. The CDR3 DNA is TGTGCCAGCAGTTTCCTCACAGGGGGCTATGGCTACACCTTC. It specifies CASSFLTGGYGYTF.

The CDR3 is CASSKGTYNEQFF. For the CDR3, the DNA is TGTGCCAGCAGTAAGGGGACTTACAATGAGCAGTTCTTC. This chain joins TRBV6-6 and TRBJ2-1, with D possibly matching TRBD2 (6 bases). The germline V gene encodes CDR1 MNHNY and CDR2 SVGAGI (reference sequence). The CDR3 totals 13 residues. V lost 5 bases, J lost 4 bases, and 9 bases lay in between.

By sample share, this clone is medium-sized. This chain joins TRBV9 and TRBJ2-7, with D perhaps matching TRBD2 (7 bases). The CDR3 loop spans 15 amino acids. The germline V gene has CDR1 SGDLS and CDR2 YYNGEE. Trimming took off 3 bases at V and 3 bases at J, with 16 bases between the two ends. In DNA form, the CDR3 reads TGTGCCAGCAGCGAGGACGGCGGGGGCTTCTACGAGCAGTACTTC. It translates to CASSEDGGGFYEQYF.

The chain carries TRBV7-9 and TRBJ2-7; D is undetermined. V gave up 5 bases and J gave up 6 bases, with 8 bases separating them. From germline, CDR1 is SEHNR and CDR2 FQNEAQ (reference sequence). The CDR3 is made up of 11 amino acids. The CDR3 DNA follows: TGTGCCAGCAGCCTTAGCAGCGAGCAGTACTTC. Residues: CASSLSSEQYF. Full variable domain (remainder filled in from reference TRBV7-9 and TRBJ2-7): DTGVSQNPRHKITKRGQNVTFRCDPISEHNRLYWYRQTLGQGPEFLTYFQNEAQLEKSRLLSDRFSAERPKGSFSTLEIQRTEQGDSAMYLCASSLSSEQYFGPGTRLTVT.

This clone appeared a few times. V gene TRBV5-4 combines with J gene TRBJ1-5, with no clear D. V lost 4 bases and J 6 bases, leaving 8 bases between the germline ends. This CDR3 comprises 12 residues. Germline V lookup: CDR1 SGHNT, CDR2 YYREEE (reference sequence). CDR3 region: CASSVDGQPQHF. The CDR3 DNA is TGTGCCAGCAGCGTGGACGGTCAGCCCCAGCATTTT.

CDR3 nucleotide sequence: TGTGCCAGCAGCCCTGTCTCTCCCGGGGAGCTGTTTTTT. It yields the protein CASSPVSPGELFF. This chain joins TRBV6-2 or TRBV6-3 and TRBJ2-2; D ambiguous. The CDR3 contains 13 residues. V gave up 6 bases and J gave up 6 bases, with 11 bases separating them. Germline CDR1 MNHEY, CDR2 SVGEGT.

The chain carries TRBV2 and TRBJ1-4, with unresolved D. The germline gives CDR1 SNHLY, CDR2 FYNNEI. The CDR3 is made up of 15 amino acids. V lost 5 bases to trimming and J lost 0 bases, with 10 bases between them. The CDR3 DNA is TGTGCCAGCAGTCCCCGGAGGGCAACTAATGAAAAACTGTTTTTT. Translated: CASSPRRATNEKLFF.

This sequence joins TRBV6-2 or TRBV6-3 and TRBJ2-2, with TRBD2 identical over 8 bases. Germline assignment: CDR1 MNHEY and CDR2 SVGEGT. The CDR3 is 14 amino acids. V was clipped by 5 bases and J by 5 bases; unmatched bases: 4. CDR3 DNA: TGTGCCAGCAGTCAATCGGGGGGGACCGGGGAGCTGTTTTTT. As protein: CASSQSGGTGELFF.

This CDR3 is CASSQEGQGYGYTF. In DNA form, the CDR3 reads TGCGCCAGCAGCCAAGAGGGACAGGGTTATGGCTACACCTTC. This chain connects TRBV4-3 to TRBJ1-2, with 9 bases that match TRBD1. This CDR3 spans 14 amino acids. J lost 5 bases, V lost 0 bases, and 1 base had no gene match. Per the germline V gene, CDR1 is LGHNA and CDR2 is YSLEER.

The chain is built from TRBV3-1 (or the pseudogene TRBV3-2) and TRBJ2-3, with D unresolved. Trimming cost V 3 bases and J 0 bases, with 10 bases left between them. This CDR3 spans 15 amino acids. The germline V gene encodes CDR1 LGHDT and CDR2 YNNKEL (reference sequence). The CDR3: CASSHRSTSTDTQYF. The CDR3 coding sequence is TGTGCCAGCAGCCATAGGAGTACTAGCACAGATACGCAGTATTTT.

The CDR3 spells CASTGTGAIYEQYF. The CDR3 coding sequence is TGTGCCAGCACAGGGACAGGGGCTATATACGAGCAGTACTTC. The chain links TRBV2 to TRBJ2-7; TRBD1 agrees at 10 bases. CDR1 and CDR2 (germline): SNHLY, FYNNEI. The V and J ends lost 7 bases and 4 bases, in that order; junction bases with no gene match: 7. The CDR3 is 14 residues long.

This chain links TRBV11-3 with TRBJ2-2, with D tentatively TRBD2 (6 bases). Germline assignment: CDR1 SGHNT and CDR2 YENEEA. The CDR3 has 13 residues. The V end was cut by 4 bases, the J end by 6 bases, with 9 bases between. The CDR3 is CASSSRESGELFF. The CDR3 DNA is TGTGCCAGCAGCTCCCGGGAGTCCGGGGAGCTGTTTTTT.

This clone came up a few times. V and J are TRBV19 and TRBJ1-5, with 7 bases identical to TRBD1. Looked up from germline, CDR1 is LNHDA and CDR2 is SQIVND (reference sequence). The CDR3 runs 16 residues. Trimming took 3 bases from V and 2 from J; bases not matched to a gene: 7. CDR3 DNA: TGTGCCAGTAGTATTAGGGGGCCCAAGGGCAATCAGCCCCAGCATTTT. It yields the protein CASSIRGPKGNQPQHF.

CDR3 in amino acids: CASSIVVGRPQHF. CDR3 DNA: TGTGCCAGTAGTATAGTCGTGGGGCGGCCCCAGCATTTT. J is TRBJ1-5 and V is TRBV19; maybe TRBD1 (5 bases). This CDR3 is built from 13 residues. V lost 1 base and J lost 9, with 10 bases in between. CDR1 is LNHDA, CDR2 SQIVND, per germline (reference sequence).

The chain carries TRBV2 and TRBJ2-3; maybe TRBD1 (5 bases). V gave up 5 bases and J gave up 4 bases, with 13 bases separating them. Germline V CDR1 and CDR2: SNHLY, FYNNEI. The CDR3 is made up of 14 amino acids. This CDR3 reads CASSLLRQSDTQYF. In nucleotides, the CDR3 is TGTGCCAGCAGTCTTTTAAGACAGTCAGATACGCAGTATTTT.

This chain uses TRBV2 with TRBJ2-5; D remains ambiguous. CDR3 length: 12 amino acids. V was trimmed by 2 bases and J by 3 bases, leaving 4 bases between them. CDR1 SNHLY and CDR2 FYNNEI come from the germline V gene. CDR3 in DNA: TGTGCCAGCAGTGAAATAGAAGAGACCCAGTACTTC. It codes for CASSEIEETQYF.

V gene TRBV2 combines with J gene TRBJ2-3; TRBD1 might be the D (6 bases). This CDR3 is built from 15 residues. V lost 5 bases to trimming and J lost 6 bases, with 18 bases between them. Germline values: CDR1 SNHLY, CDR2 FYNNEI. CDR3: CASSLDSPNTDTQYF. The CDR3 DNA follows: TGTGCCAGCAGTTTGGACAGTCCCAACACCGATACGCAGTATTTT.

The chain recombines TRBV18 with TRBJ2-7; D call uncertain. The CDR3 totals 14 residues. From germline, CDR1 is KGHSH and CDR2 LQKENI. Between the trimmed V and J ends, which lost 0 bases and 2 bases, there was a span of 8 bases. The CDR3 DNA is TGTGCCAGCTCACCACCGGCTGGCACCTACGAGCAGTACTTC. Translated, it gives CASSPPAGTYEQYF.

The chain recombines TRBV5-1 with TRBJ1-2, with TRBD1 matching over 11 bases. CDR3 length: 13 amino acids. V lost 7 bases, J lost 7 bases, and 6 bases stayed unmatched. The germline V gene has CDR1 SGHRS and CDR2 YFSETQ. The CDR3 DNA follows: TGCGCCAGCCGCGGACAGGGGGCGCTTGGCTACACCTTC. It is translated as CASRGQGALGYTF.

CDR3 nucleotide sequence: TGTGCCAGCAGCTTAGACAGTCTAGCTGTAAATGAGCAGTTCTTC. Residues: CASSLDSLAVNEQFF. The V and J genes are TRBV11-2 and TRBJ2-1; a weak D match, TRBD2 (5 bases). With 0 bases removed from V and 7 bases from J, the gap between germline ends came to 13 bases. The CDR3 totals 15 residues. Germline V CDR1 and CDR2: SGHAT, FQNNGV.

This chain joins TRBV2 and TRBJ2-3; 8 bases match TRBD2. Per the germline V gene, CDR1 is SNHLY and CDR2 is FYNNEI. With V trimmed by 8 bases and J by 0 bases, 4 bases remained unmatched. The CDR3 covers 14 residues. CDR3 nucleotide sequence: TGTGCCAGCCGGGAGGGACTCAGCACAGATACGCAGTATTTT. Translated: CASREGLSTDTQYF.

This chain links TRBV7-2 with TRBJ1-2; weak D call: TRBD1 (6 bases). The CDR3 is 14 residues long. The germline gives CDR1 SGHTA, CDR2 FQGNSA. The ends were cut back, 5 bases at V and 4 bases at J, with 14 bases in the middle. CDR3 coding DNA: TGTGCCAGCAGCCCGGGGGCGGGGGGCTATGGCTACACCTTC. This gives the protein CASSPGAGGYGYTF.

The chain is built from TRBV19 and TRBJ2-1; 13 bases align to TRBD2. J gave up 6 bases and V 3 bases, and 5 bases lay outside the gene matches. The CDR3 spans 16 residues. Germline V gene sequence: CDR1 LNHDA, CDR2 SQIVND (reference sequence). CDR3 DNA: TGTGCCAGTAGTATTCTCACTAGCGGGGGGGCCAATGAGCAGTTCTTC. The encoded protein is CASSILTSGGANEQFF.

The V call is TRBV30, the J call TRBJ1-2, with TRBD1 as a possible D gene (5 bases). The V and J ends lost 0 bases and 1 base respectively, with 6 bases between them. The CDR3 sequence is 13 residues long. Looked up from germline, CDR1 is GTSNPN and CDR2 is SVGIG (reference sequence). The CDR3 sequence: CAWSVDSNYGYTF. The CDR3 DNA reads TGTGCCTGGAGTGTCGACAGTAACTATGGCTACACCTTC.